These 11 T cell receptor beta chains were all obtained from the same sample, sequenced in a study of radiation and T cells in renal cell carcinoma. Treatment in this sample: 15 Gy SBRT to primary tumor, nephrectomy 4 weeks later. Assay: immunoSEQ multiplex PCR; the TCRdb copy retains only in-frame clones and omits some. The sample records about 13,000 clones, around 30% being singletons. The input for sequencing was tumor tissue, taken from a patient whose treatment included radiotherapy and nephrectomy. These receptors came from a man aged 55 to 70 with renal cell carcinoma.

The chain is built from TRBV6-1 and TRBJ1-2; D is undetermined. This CDR3 has 14 amino acids. Germline assignment: CDR1 MNHNS and CDR2 SASEGT. Trimming pared 3 bases from V and 3 bases from J, leaving 11 bases between. In DNA, the CDR3 is TGTGCCAGCAGTGACAGTTTCCGACACTATGGCTACACCTTC. Its protein is CASSDSFRHYGYTF.

In its sample, this clone was seen a few times. This rearrangement joins TRBV6-6 to TRBJ1-2; 8 bases are a match to TRBD1. The length of the CDR3 is 12 residues. Germline V CDR1 and CDR2: MNHNY, SVGAGI (reference sequence). After removal of 11 bases from V and 7 bases from J, the junction contained 9 bases not matched to a gene. Here the CDR3 DNA reads TGTGCCTCCGTCCAGGGGGCCGGTGGCTACACCTTC. It yields the protein CASVQGAGGYTF.

This clone occurred a few times. The V and J genes are TRBV2 and TRBJ2-7; no definite D call. The ends were cut back, 4 bases at V and 0 bases at J, with 7 bases in the middle. This CDR3 spans 13 amino acids. CDR1 is SNHLY and CDR2 is FYNNEI in the germline V gene. DNA of the CDR3: TGTGCCAGCAGTGGGGTAGACTCCTACGAGCAGTACGTC. As protein: CASSGVDSYEQYV.

V usage is TRBV19 and J usage is TRBJ1-1, with D maybe TRBD1 (6 bases). The CDR3 is 13 residues long. V lost 7 bases, J lost 6 bases, and 15 bases lay in between. In germline, CDR1 is LNHDA, CDR2 SQIVND (reference sequence). CDR3 protein: CASNWGEGAEAFF. CDR3 DNA: TGTGCCAGTAACTGGGGCGAGGGGGCTGAAGCTTTCTTT.

The V call is TRBV30, the J call TRBJ2-3; 13 positions agree with TRBD2. J lost 6 bases, V lost 2 bases, and 2 bases had no gene match. The germline V gene encodes CDR1 GTSNPN and CDR2 SVGIG (reference sequence). This CDR3 spans 14 amino acids. CDR3 bases: TGTGCCTGGAGTACTAGCGGGGGGGCCGATACGCAGTATTTT. Translation gives CAWSTSGGADTQYF.

This clone rates as medium-sized. The chain has TRBV5-1 and TRBJ2-3; 9 bases are shared with TRBD2. Germline assignment: CDR1 SGHRS and CDR2 YFSETQ. The CDR3 sequence is 16 residues long. With 2 bases clipped from V and 4 bases from J, the junction kept 8 bases outside the gene matches. This chain's CDR3 is CASSLLAGGGADTQYF. DNA of the CDR3: TGCGCCAGCAGCTTATTGGCGGGAGGGGGAGCAGATACGCAGTATTTT.

V and J are TRBV4-3 and TRBJ2-2; 11 bases are shared with TRBD2. The CDR3 consists of 17 residues. The germline gives CDR1 LGHNA, CDR2 YSLEER. With 4 bases clipped from V and 1 base from J, the junction kept 5 bases outside the gene matches. CDR3: CASSRLAGGMNTGELFF. CDR3 DNA: TGCGCCAGCAGCCGTCTAGCGGGGGGAATGAACACCGGGGAGCTGTTTTTT.

This clone has ten or more counts. The rearrangement links TRBV4-3 to TRBJ2-2; tentatively, D is TRBD1 or TRBD2 (5 bases each). Trimming removed 3 bases at V and 6 bases at J, with 17 bases between. Germline-derived CDR1 and CDR2 are LGHNA and YSLEER. The CDR3 totals 16 residues. The CDR3 DNA reads as TGCGCCAGCAGCCAGTTGCTGGGGGTAATTTCCGGGGAGCTGTTTTTT. It translates to CASSQLLGVISGELFF.

The chain carries TRBV5-6 and TRBJ2-4; no definite D call. Deletions cut 2 bases from V and 0 bases from J, with 18 bases between. Per the germline V gene, CDR1 is SGHDT and CDR2 is YYEEEE. The CDR3 contains 18 residues. This chain's CDR3 is CASSLTSRSRLAKNIQYF. CDR3 nucleotides: TGTGCCAGCAGCTTAACCTCGCGGTCTCGGCTAGCCAAAAACATTCAGTACTTC.

Concerning this clone: A read error may produce the germline difference seen at one junction end. The gene calls are TRBV5-1 and TRBJ1-2; no clear D gene. The CDR3 is 15 residues long. In germline, CDR1 is SGHRS, CDR2 YFSETQ. DNA for the CDR3: TGCGCCAGCAGTTTGGGTACGGGCAGGAATGATGGCTACACCTTC. The encoded protein is CASSLGTGRNDGYTF.

This clone was detected a few times. The J gene is TRBJ2-2, the V gene TRBV9, with 11 bases fitting TRBD2. CDR1 is SGDLS and CDR2 is YYNGEE in the germline V gene. The CDR3 contains 14 residues. Trimming removed 3 bases from V and 8 bases from J; junction bases left unmatched: 3. The CDR3 DNA reads as TGTGCCAGCAGCGCCGGGACTAGCGGAGGGGAGCTGTTTTTT. This translates into CASSAGTSGGELFF.